This TCR beta chain stems from a study of identical twins. Notes on the study in general: Weaker excess twin sharing was observed in beta out-of-frame sequences. In cord blood, abundant beta clonotypes had fewer insertions; memory showed no trend.

CDR1 and CDR2 (germline): LGHNA, YSLEER. Trimming took 1 base from V and 2 from J, leaving 15 bases between them. The CDR3 sequence is 16 residues long. This clonotype has only a few counts. Its antigen remains unknown. A universal primer site was added by template switching, and unique molecular identifiers were carried by the cDNA. TCRdb re-called the 5' RACE reads with MiXCR, one entry per CDR3 protein. The sample includes roughly 280,000 distinct CDR3 sequences, roughly 8.6% seen only once; the top ten take roughly 7%. The same sample was also studied in work on yellow fever vaccine responses in identical twins.

The TCR was taken from a woman aged 18-29 years in good health. The chain recombines TRBV4-3 with TRBJ2-7; TRBD1 is a possible D gene (6 bases). The sample comprised CD8+ T cells sorted from blood. The CDR3 bases are TGCGCCAGCAGCCAAGGTCCCCCGGACAGTCCCTACGAGCAGTACTTC. Its protein product is CASSQGPPDSPYEQYF.